This TCR beta chain was obtained from a study of technical replicates of blood from several donors. Profiled with immunoSEQ multiplex PCR; TCRdb holds only in-frame clones, not every one. Here the sample spans tens of thousands of clones, 90% to 95% being singletons. Germline CDR1 is MNHEY and CDR2 is SMNVEV (reference sequence). The CDR3 totals 14 residues. V trimming: 6 bases; J trimming: 4 bases; junction bases outside the gene matches: 4. Sequenced: T cells isolated from PBMCs. The sequence was obtained from a human donor in good health. The chain joins TRBV27 to TRBJ2-1; 9 bases are shared with TRBD2. CDR3 nucleotide sequence: TGTGCCAGCAGGATAGCGGGGGATTACAATGAGCAGTTCTTC. Translation: CASRIAGDYNEQFF.